The clone carrying this T cell receptor beta chain was counted between two and nine times. What it binds is unknown. This sample is drawn from a study of beta chain features in type 1 diabetes. What was sequenced were expressed TCRB transcripts, since all of the isolated RNA had been reverse transcribed. The table came from immunoSEQ multiplex PCR; TCRdb's copy has only in-frame clones and leaves some out. The sample records about 250,000 clones, 11% being singletons. Sorted populations all exceeded 98% purity. Germline loops: CDR1 SGDLS, CDR2 YYNGEE. Trimming cost V 3 bases and J 2 bases; bases outside gene matches: 4. This CDR3 is built from 15 residues. Study-wide findings and caveats: Shortening of TCRB CDR3s, moderate but significant, appeared in all four CD4+ subsets of Type 1 diabetes patients. Comparison showed that naive, central memory and Treg TCRB repertoires appeared more similar among patients than among healthy donors. Reduced insertions and increased deletions marked VDJ junctions in type 1 diabetes patients.

The rearrangement joins TRBV9 to TRBJ2-5; 10 bases fit TRBD1. The sequenced material came from naive CD4+ T cells from blood. This sequence originates from a man aged 25 to 45 with type 1 diabetes. The CDR3, as DNA: TGTGCCAGCAGCGGCGACAGGGGGCTGCAAGAGACCCAGTACTTC. Its translation: CASSGDRGLQETQYF. The full variable domain, completed using reference TRBV9 and TRBJ2-5, is DSGVTQTPKHLITATGQRVTLRCSPRSGDLSVYWYQQSLDQGLQFLIQYYNGEERAKGNILERFSAQQFPDLHSELNLSSLELGDSALYFCASSGDRGLQETQYFGPGTRLLVL.